This T cell receptor beta chain was recovered during a study of CD8 T cells in Susac syndrome. RNA totalling about 0.45 to 1 ug underwent reverse transcription with random hexamers. TCRdb re-analysed the immunoSEQ multiplex PCR reads in MiXCR, keeping a single row per CDR3 protein. Here the sample spans some 120,000 distinct CDR3 sequences, about 95% being singletons. CDR1 is MNHEY and CDR2 is SMNVEV in the germline V gene (reference sequence). This CDR3 spans 12 amino acids. Trimming cost V 6 bases and J 7 bases, with 10 bases left between them. Negative isolation was used for CD8+ and CD4+ T cells, and FACS enrichment was applied to TEMRA cells.

The sample comprised CD4+ T cells from PBMCs. The chain employs TRBV27 and TRBJ1-5; tentative D call: TRBD1 (5 bases). The receptor's source is a human donor in good health. CDR3 residues: CASSPQGQPQHF. DNA for the CDR3: TGTGCCAGCAGCCCCCAGGGCCAGCCCCAGCATTTT.